Listed here are 27 T cell receptor beta chains from one sample, sequenced in a study of cytomegalovirus exposure and HLA in healthy donors. Both 60 Vbeta primers and 13 Jbeta primers went into the PCR. Sequencing was performed with immunoSEQ multiplex PCR; in TCRdb, only in-frame clones are kept and a portion is missing. The specimen's table records approximately 130,000 clones. Input material: PBMCs. The receptors stem from a woman in her fifties or sixties in good health and CMV-seronegative.

This chain links TRBV5-4 with TRBJ1-2, with TRBD1 matching over 8 bases. This CDR3 spans 16 amino acids. Germline V gives CDR1 SGHNT, CDR2 YYREEE (reference sequence). The junction had 10 bases not matched to a gene; V was cut back by 0 bases and J by 6 bases. The CDR3 is CASSLDGTGIFHGYTF. The CDR3 DNA reads as TGTGCCAGCAGCTTGGACGGGACAGGCATTTTTCATGGCTACACCTTC.

The genes are TRBV10-3 and TRBJ2-7; D unclear. Between the trimmed V and J ends, which lost 1 base and 3 bases, there was a span of 4 bases. The CDR3 is 12 residues long. Germline V gene data show CDR1 as ENHRY and CDR2 as SYGVKD. As DNA, the CDR3 is TGTGCCATCAGTGAGTTCCTCTACGAGCAGTACTTC. This encodes CAISEFLYEQYF.

The chain uses TRBV10-1 and TRBJ1-2; TRBD1 agrees at 8 bases. The CDR3 runs 15 residues. The germline gives CDR1 WNHNN, CDR2 SYGVQD (reference sequence). Unmatched junction bases numbered 7, after V lost 4 bases and J lost 3 bases. The CDR3 bases are TGCGCCAGCAGTGCCCGAGGACAGGGCGACTATGGCTACACCTTC. Its translation is CASSARGQGDYGYTF.

J is TRBJ2-2 and V is TRBV23-1; 10 bases are a match to TRBD2. TRBV23-1 falls under the ORF class, with uncertain function. V lost 3 bases, J lost 9 bases, and 13 bases stayed unmatched. The CDR3 has 17 amino acids. The CDR3 DNA follows: TGCGCCAGCAGTCATTATCCCGGGACTAGCGATTTCAGGGAGCTGTTTTTT. The encoded protein is CASSHYPGTSDFRELFF.

The V gene is TRBV5-1, the J gene TRBJ1-5; D perhaps matches TRBD1 (5 bases). The CDR3 extends over 14 amino acids. Germline V lookup: CDR1 SGHRS, CDR2 YFSETQ. V lost 3 bases and J lost 4, with 11 bases in between. In DNA, the CDR3 is TGCGCCAGCAGCTCGGGGGACTCAAATCAGCCCCAGCATTTT. Encoded protein: CASSSGDSNQPQHF.

The CDR3 coding sequence is TGTGCTAGTGGTTTCGGGGAGGAGCAGTACTTC. Protein product: CASGFGEEQYF. The J gene is TRBJ2-7, the V gene TRBV12-5, with D possibly being TRBD2 (5 bases). CDR3 length equals 11 residues. Germline V gene sequence: CDR1 LGHNT, CDR2 FRNRAP. V was pared by 3 bases and J by 7 bases, with 7 bases between.

This chain uses TRBV6-1 with TRBJ1-1, with D possibly matching TRBD1 (6 bases). This CDR3 is 17 amino acids long. V shed 2 bases and J shed 1 base, with 17 bases lying between them. Germline CDR1 reads MNHNS; CDR2 reads SASEGT. CDR3 sequence reads: CASSEFPTDRTNTEAFF. In nucleotides, the CDR3 is TGTGCCAGCAGTGAATTCCCGACCGACAGGACGAACACTGAAGCTTTCTTT.

In nucleotides, the CDR3 is TGCGCCAGCAGCGGCCGGGGAAGGAGCTCCTACGAGCAGTACTTC. Protein: CASSGRGRSSYEQYF. V gene TRBV5-1 combines with J gene TRBJ2-5, with D perhaps matching TRBD2 (5 bases). The J call may not be correct, given that the DNA end is closer to TRBJ2-7. Germline V lookup: CDR1 SGHRS, CDR2 YFSETQ. CDR3 length: 15 amino acids.

The V gene is TRBV5-1, the J gene TRBJ1-3; D remains ambiguous. Germline CDR1 and CDR2: SGHRS and YFSETQ. The CDR3 totals 18 residues. Deletions cut 0 bases from V and 3 bases from J, with 19 bases between. DNA of the CDR3: TGCGCCAGCAGCTTGGCCGGAGCTCGGCCCATCGGTGGAAACACCATATATTTT. As protein: CASSLAGARPIGGNTIYF.

The chain is built from TRBV6-6 and TRBJ1-5; 8 nucleotides match TRBD1. This CDR3 region has 15 residues. The V and J ends lost 7 bases and 11 bases, in that order; junction bases with no gene match: 16. Germline V gene lookup returns CDR1 MNHNY and CDR2 SVGAGI (reference sequence). CDR3 in DNA: TGTGCCAGCACCTCGGACAGGGACCCCCGAGGAGCCCAGCATTTT. Amino acid sequence: CASTSDRDPRGAQHF.

The chain joins TRBV30 to TRBJ2-7; 8 bases map to TRBD1. Germline loops: CDR1 GTSNPN, CDR2 SVGIG (reference sequence). Losses at the gene ends were 1 base for V and 2 bases for J; bases not matched to a gene: 4. The CDR3 covers 14 residues. CDR3 loop: CAWSARQGPYEQYF. The DNA for the CDR3 is TGTGCCTGGAGTGCCCGACAGGGGCCCTACGAGCAGTACTTC.

This chain joins TRBV5-8 and TRBJ2-4; tentatively, D is TRBD1 (6 bases). Germline values: CDR1 SGHTS, CDR2 YDEGEE. This CDR3 region has 15 residues. Trimming took off 2 bases at V and 3 bases at J, with 12 bases between the two ends. Here the CDR3 reads CASSFQGQSKNIQYF. The CDR3 nucleotides are TGTGCCAGCAGCTTCCAGGGGCAGAGCAAAAACATTCAGTACTTC.

The chain recombines TRBV5-1 with TRBJ1-1, with TRBD1 as a possible D gene (6 bases). The length of the CDR3 is 17 residues. Germline V gives CDR1 SGHRS, CDR2 YFSETQ. V lost 0 bases and J 4 bases, leaving 19 bases between the germline ends. The CDR3 nucleotides are TGCGCCAGCAGCTTGGAAATGGTTGGGGGGGCCGGCACTGAAGCTTTCTTT. Its protein product is CASSLEMVGGAGTEAFF.

The chain is built from TRBV5-6 and TRBJ2-2; 10 bases agree with TRBD1. The J segment lost 5 bases and the V segment lost 4 bases, leaving 8 bases of the junction unmatched. Per the germline V gene, CDR1 is SGHDT and CDR2 is YYEEEE. The CDR3 extends over 16 amino acids. Here the CDR3 DNA reads TGTGCCAGCAGCCTGCGGCCGGGACAGGGGACCGGGGAGCTGTTTTTT. This sequence encodes CASSLRPGQGTGELFF.

As DNA, the CDR3 is TGTGCCAGCAGTTTGGGGAGAGGGTCTGGCTACACCTTC. Residues: CASSLGRGSGYTF. This chain connects TRBV27 to TRBJ1-2; no firm D call. From germline, CDR1 is MNHEY and CDR2 SMNVEV (reference sequence). Between the trimmed V and J ends, which lost 3 bases and 7 bases, there was a span of 12 bases. There are 13 residues in the CDR3.

The chain is built from TRBV2 and TRBJ2-1, with 8 bases identical to TRBD2. Trimming removed 6 bases from V and 3 bases from J; junction bases left unmatched: 7. CDR1 and CDR2 from the germline V gene are SNHLY and FYNNEI. CDR3 length equals 15 residues. The CDR3 nucleotides are TGTGCCAGCAGGGGACTAGGCCTACTCTACAATGAGCAGTTCTTC. Translating it yields CASRGLGLLYNEQFF.

This rearrangement joins TRBV5-1 to TRBJ2-2, with D tentatively TRBD2 (7 bases). CDR3 size: 16 residues. CDR1 and CDR2 (germline): SGHRS, YFSETQ. With 4 bases removed from V and 0 bases from J, the gap between germline ends came to 13 bases. CDR3 nucleotide sequence: TGCGCCAGCAGCAGGGAGGGGGGCACGAACACCGGGGAGCTGTTTTTT. Translated, it gives CASSREGGTNTGELFF.

The J gene is TRBJ1-4, the V gene TRBV18; 9 bases line up with TRBD1. Germline V gene sequence: CDR1 KGHSH, CDR2 LQKENI. J was trimmed by 0 bases and V by 1 base; bases with no gene match: 9. The CDR3 spans 19 residues. The CDR3 here is CASSPRITGGIATNEKLFF. In nucleotides, the CDR3 is TGTGCCAGCTCACCACGAATTACAGGGGGCATTGCAACTAATGAAAAACTGTTTTTT.

CDR3 sequence (DNA): TGCGCCAGCAGCCCCCGAGGGACTGAACCTTCCGAGCAGTACTTC. Protein sequence: CASSPRGTEPSEQYF. The chain joins TRBV5-1 to TRBJ2-7; D possibly corresponds to TRBD2 (6 bases). The length of the CDR3 is 15 residues. V lost 4 bases, J lost 6 bases, and 20 bases lay in between. Germline values: CDR1 SGHRS, CDR2 YFSETQ.

This sequence joins TRBV5-1 and TRBJ2-1; the match to TRBD2 covers 12 bases. Germline CDR1 and CDR2: SGHRS and YFSETQ. V was pared by 0 bases and J by 0 bases, with 4 bases of the junction left unmatched. This CDR3 contains 18 residues. CDR3 region: CASSLAGLAGSSYNEQFF. The CDR3 DNA is TGCGCCAGCAGCTTGGCCGGACTAGCGGGGAGCTCCTACAATGAGCAGTTCTTC.

The gene calls are TRBV1 and TRBJ1-3. TRBV1 is a recognized pseudogene. The CDR3 length is 13 residues. CDR3 loop: CTSSRISWNTIYF. The CDR3 bases are TGCACCAGCAGCCGAATTAGTTGGAACACCATATATTTT.

The chain combines TRBV2 with TRBJ2-3; 7 bases line up with TRBD2. The junction had 5 bases not matched to a gene; V was cut back by 4 bases and J by 1 base. CDR1 and CDR2 from the germline V gene are SNHLY and FYNNEI. CDR3 length: 15 residues. The CDR3 spells CASSGAAGGTDTQYF. The CDR3 nucleotides read TGTGCCAGCAGTGGGGCGGCGGGGGGCACAGATACGCAGTATTTT.

The CDR3: CASSQDGTGGWSTDTQYF. The CDR3, as DNA: TGCGCCAGCAGCCAAGATGGGACAGGGGGCTGGAGCACAGATACGCAGTATTTT. The chain joins TRBV4-1 to TRBJ2-3; 12 bases align to TRBD1. Looked up from germline, CDR1 is MGHRA and CDR2 is YSYEKL. The CDR3 length is 18 residues. The trim removed 0 bases at V and 0 bases at J, leaving 4 bases unmatched.

The rearrangement uses TRBV28 and TRBJ2-7, with D possibly being TRBD1 (5 bases). The CDR3 runs 15 residues. Germline V gives CDR1 MDHEN, CDR2 SYDVKM. V lost 6 bases, J lost 0 bases, and 15 bases lay in between. CDR3 in DNA: TGTGCCAGCAGCACATGGACAAGGAGCTCCTACGAGCAGTACTTC. This encodes CASSTWTRSSYEQYF.

The CDR3 DNA follows: TGTGCCAGCAGCTCCCTCTCCGGGGAGCTGTTTTTT. Amino acids: CASSSLSGELFF. This rearrangement joins TRBV13 to TRBJ2-2; D not certain. Germline CDR1 is PRHDT and CDR2 is FYEKMQ (reference sequence). Trimming took 4 bases from V and 6 from J, leaving 6 bases between them. The CDR3 loop spans 12 amino acids.

The chain uses TRBV5-1 and TRBJ2-2, with D uncertain. V lost 0 bases, J lost 6 bases, and 12 bases lay in between. CDR1 and CDR2 from the germline V gene are SGHRS and YFSETQ. CDR3 size: 15 residues. As DNA, the CDR3 is TGCGCCAGCAGCTTGGGGTTCGGGTGGCCCGGGGAGCTGTTTTTT. Residues: CASSLGFGWPGELFF.

The chain recombines TRBV28 with TRBJ1-6; TRBD1 might be the D (5 bases). From germline, CDR1 is MDHEN and CDR2 SYDVKM. With 10 bases removed from V and 3 bases from J, the gap between germline ends came to 13 bases. This CDR3 spans 14 amino acids. The CDR3 DNA reads as TGTGCCACCTGGGGGGGGAACTATAATTCACCCCTCCACTTT. Encoded protein: CATWGGNYNSPLHF. Full variable domain (missing parts from reference TRBV28 and TRBJ1-6): DVKVTQSSRYLVKRTGEKVFLECVQDMDHENMFWYRQDPGLGLRLIYFSYDVKMKEKGDIPEGYSVSREKKERFSLILESASTNQTSMYLCATWGGNYNSPLHFGNGTRLTVT.